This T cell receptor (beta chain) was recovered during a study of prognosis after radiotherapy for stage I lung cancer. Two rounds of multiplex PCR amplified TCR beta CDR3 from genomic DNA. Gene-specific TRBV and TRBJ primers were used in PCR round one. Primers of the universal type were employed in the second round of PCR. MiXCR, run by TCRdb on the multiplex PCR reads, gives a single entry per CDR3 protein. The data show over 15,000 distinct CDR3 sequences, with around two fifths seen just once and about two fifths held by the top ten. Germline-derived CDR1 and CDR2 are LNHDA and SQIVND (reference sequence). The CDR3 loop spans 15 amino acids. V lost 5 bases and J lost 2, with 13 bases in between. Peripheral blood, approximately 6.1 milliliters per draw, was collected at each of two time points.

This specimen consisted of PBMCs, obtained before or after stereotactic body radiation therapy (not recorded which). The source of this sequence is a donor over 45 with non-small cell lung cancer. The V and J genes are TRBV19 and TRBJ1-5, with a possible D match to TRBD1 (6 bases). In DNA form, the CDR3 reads TGTGCCAGTAGTCTAACGTGGACAGGCAATCAGCCCCAGCATTTT. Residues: CASSLTWTGNQPQHF.